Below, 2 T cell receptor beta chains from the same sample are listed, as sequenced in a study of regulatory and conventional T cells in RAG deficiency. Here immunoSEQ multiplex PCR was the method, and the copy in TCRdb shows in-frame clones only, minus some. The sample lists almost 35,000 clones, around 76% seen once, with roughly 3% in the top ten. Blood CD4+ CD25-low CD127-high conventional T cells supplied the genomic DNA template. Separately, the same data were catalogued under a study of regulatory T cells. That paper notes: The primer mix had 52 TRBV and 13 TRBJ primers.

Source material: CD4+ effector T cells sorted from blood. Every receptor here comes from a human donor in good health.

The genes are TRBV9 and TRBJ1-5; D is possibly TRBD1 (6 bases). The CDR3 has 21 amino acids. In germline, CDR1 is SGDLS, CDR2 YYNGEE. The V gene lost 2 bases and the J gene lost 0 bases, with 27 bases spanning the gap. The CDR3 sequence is CASSVDPHNTGNSSSNQPQHF. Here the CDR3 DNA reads TGTGCCAGCAGCGTCGACCCTCACAATACAGGGAATAGCAGTAGCAATCAGCCCCAGCATTTT.

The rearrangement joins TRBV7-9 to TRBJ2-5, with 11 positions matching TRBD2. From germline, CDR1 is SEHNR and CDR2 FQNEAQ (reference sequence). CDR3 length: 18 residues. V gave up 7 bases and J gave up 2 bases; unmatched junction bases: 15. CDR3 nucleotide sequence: TGTGCCAGCACCCCTCTAGCGGGGGGCCATAAAGCTCAAGAGACCCAGTACTTC. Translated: CASTPLAGGHKAQETQYF.